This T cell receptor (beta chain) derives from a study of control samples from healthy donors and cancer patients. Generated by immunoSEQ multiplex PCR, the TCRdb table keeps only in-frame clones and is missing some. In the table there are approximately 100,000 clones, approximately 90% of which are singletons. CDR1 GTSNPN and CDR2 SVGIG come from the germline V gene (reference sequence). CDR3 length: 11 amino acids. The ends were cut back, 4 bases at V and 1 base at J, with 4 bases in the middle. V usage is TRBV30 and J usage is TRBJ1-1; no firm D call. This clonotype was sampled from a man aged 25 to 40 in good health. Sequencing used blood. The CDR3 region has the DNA TGTGCCTGGATTAGGAACACTGAAGCTTTCTTT. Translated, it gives CAWIRNTEAFF.